This TCR beta chain was profiled in a study of OX40 agonist ivuxolimab in advanced cancers. Study conclusions and caveats: The CD4+ and CD8+ T cells in the blood had expanded clonally by week 6 at 0.1 to 3.0 mg/kg.

Patients with autoimmune history or systemic immunosuppression were excluded. Per the germline V gene, CDR1 is SGHKS and CDR2 is YYEKEE (reference sequence). Trimming pared 0 bases from V and 0 bases from J, leaving 5 bases between. This CDR3 region has 14 residues. This table comes from immunoSEQ multiplex PCR, and its TCRdb copy is limited to in-frame clones, with some not included. The sample consists of fewer than 85,000 clones, about four fifths of them appearing once. Regarding this clone: The antigen is unknown.

V and J are TRBV5-5 and TRBJ2-3; a weak D match, TRBD2 (5 bases). The sequence was collected from an adult with an advanced solid tumor such as melanoma, head and neck, liver or kidney cancer. Sequencing used CD4+ or CD8+ T cells sorted from blood, obtained in a trial of the OX40 agonist ivuxolimab. This chain's CDR3 is CASSLGGSTDTQYF. CDR3 sequence (DNA): TGTGCCAGCAGCTTGGGAGGGAGCACAGATACGCAGTATTTT.